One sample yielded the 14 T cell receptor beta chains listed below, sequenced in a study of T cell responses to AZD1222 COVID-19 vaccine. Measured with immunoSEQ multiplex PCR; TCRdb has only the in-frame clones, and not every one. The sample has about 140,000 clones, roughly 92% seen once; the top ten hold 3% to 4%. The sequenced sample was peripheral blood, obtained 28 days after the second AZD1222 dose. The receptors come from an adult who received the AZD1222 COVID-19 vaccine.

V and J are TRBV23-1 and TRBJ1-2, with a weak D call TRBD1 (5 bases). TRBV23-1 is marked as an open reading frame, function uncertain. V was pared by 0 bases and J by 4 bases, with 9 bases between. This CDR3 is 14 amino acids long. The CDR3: CASSQSRGAYGYTF. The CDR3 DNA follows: TGCGCCAGCAGTCAATCGCGCGGGGCCTATGGCTACACCTTC.

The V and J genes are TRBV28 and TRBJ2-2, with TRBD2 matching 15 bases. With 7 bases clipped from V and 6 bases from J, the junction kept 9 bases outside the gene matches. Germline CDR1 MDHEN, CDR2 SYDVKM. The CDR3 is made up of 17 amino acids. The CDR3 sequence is CASTRTSGRAGAGELFF. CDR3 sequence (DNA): TGTGCCAGCACCAGGACTAGCGGGAGGGCTGGTGCCGGGGAGCTGTTTTTT.

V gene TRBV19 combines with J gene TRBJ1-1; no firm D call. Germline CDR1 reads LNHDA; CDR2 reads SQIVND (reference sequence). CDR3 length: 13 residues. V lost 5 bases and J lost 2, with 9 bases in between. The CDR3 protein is CASSPGLNTEAFF. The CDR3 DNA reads TGTGCCAGTAGTCCCGGGCTTAACACTGAAGCTTTCTTT.

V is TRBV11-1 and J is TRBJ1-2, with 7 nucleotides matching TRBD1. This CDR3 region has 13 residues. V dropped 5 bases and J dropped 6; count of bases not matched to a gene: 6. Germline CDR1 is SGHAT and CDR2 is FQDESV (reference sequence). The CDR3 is CASSRGQKDGYTF. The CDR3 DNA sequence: TGTGCCAGCAGCCGGGGACAGAAGGATGGCTACACCTTC.

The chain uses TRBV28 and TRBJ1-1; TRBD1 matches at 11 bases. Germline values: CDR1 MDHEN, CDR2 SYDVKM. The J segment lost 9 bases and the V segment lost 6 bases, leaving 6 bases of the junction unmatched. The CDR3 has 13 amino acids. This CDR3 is CASSSGTGGQAFF. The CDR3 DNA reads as TGTGCCAGCAGCTCTGGGACAGGGGGGCAAGCTTTCTTT.

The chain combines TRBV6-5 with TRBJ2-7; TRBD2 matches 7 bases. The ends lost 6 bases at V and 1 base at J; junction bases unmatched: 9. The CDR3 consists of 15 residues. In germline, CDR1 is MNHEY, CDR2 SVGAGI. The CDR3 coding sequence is TGTGCCAGCAGCCAACAGGCTAGCGGTTCCTACGAGCAGTACTTC. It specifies CASSQQASGSYEQYF.

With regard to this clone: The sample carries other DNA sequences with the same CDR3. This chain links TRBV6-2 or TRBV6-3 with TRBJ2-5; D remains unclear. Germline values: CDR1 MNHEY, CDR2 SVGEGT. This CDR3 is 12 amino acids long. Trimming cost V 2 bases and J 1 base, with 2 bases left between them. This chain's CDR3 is CASSYGQETQYF. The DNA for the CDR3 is TGTGCCAGCAGTTACGGCCAAGAGACCCAGTACTTC.

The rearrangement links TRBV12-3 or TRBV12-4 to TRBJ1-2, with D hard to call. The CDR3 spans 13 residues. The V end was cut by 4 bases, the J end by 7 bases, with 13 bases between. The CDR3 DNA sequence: TGTGCCAGCAGTTCGGACCGGGGTGGTGGCTACACCTTC. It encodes CASSSDRGGGYTF.

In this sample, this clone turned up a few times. In DNA form, the CDR3 reads TGTGCCTGGACCCCTGGGGGCCGTGGGACTGAAGCTTTCTTT. Amino acids: CAWTPGGRGTEAFF. This chain links TRBV30 with TRBJ1-1; D perhaps matches TRBD1 (6 bases). CDR1 is GTSNPN and CDR2 is SVGIG in the germline V gene (reference sequence). The germline V and J ends were trimmed by 4 bases and 5 bases, with 17 bases remaining between them. This CDR3 comprises 14 residues.

CDR3 protein: CASSDRGNTEAFF. The DNA for the CDR3 is TGTGCCAGCAGCGACAGGGGGAACACTGAAGCTTTCTTT. V usage is TRBV2 and J usage is TRBJ1-1; 8 bases align to TRBD1. Germline V lookup: CDR1 SNHLY, CDR2 FYNNEI. The CDR3 has 13 amino acids. V dropped 6 bases and J dropped 1; count of bases not matched to a gene: 1.

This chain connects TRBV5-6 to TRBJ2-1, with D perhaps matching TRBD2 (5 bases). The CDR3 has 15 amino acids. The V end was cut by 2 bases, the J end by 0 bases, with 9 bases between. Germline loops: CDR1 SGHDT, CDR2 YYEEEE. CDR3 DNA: TGTGCCAGCAGCTTAGGACTCGACTCCTACAATGAGCAGTTCTTC. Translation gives CASSLGLDSYNEQFF.

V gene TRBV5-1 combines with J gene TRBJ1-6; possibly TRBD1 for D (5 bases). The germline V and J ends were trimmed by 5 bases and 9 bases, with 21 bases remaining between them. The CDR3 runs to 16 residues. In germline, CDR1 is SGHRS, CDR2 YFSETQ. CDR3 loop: CASRPEGAASGSPLHF. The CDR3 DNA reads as TGCGCCAGCAGACCTGAAGGGGCCGCCTCCGGTTCACCCCTCCACTTT.

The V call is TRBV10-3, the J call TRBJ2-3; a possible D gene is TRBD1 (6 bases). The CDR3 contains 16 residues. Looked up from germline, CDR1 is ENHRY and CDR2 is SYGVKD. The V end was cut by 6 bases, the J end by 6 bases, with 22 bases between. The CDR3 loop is CAIRDRDIITRDTQYF. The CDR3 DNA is TGTGCCATCAGAGACCGGGACATAATTACTCGGGATACGCAGTATTTT.

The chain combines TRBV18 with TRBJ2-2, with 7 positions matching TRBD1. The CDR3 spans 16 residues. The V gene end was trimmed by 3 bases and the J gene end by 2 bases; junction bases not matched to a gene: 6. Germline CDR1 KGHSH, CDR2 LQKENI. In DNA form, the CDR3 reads TGTGCCAGCTCACCTGGGACAGCCACCAACACCGGGGAGCTGTTTTTT. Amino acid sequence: CASSPGTATNTGELFF.